A single sample is the source of the 29 T cell receptor beta chains below, sequenced in a study of T cell responses to AZD1222 COVID-19 vaccine. The protocol was immunoSEQ multiplex PCR, while the TCRdb copy is restricted to in-frame clones and leaves out a portion. In the table there are around 97,000 clones, 80% to 95% of which are singletons. Source: peripheral blood, taken on day 0 of AZD1222 vaccination. Every receptor here comes from an adult in good health.

This chain links TRBV27 with TRBJ2-7; D not resolved. The germline CDR1 and CDR2 sequences are MNHEY and SMNVEV (reference sequence). The CDR3 is made up of 14 amino acids. V lost 5 bases to trimming and J lost 3 bases, with 14 bases between them. The CDR3 protein is CASSAAPIGYEQYF. The CDR3 DNA sequence: TGTGCCAGCAGTGCAGCCCCGATAGGCTACGAGCAGTACTTC.

This chain joins TRBV13 and TRBJ2-2; a weak D match, TRBD1 (6 bases). Looked up from germline, CDR1 is PRHDT and CDR2 is FYEKMQ (reference sequence). The V end lost 4 bases, the J end lost 9 bases, and 12 bases lay between the germline ends. The length of the CDR3 is 13 residues. This CDR3 reads CASSSTGNRELFF. In nucleotides, the CDR3 is TGTGCCAGCAGCTCTACAGGGAATAGGGAGCTGTTTTTT.

The V call is TRBV14, the J call TRBJ1-2, with TRBD1 matching 7 bases. This CDR3 comprises 13 residues. The ends lost 0 bases at V and 8 bases at J; junction bases unmatched: 3. Germline CDR1 is SGHDN and CDR2 is FVKESK. This CDR3 reads CASSQEQGEGYTF. In DNA form, the CDR3 reads TGTGCCAGCAGCCAAGAGCAGGGGGAGGGCTACACCTTC.

This clone occurred a few times. The J gene is TRBJ2-3, the V gene TRBV30; the match to TRBD1 covers 7 bases. Germline CDR1 reads GTSNPN; CDR2 reads SVGIG (reference sequence). The CDR3 runs to 15 residues. Unmatched junction bases numbered 9, after V lost 3 bases and J lost 3 bases. In nucleotides, the CDR3 is TGTGCCTGGAGGTCCAGGGGGAAGACGACAGATACGCAGTATTTT. It is translated as CAWRSRGKTTDTQYF.

The rearrangement uses TRBV7-2 and TRBJ2-3; 8 bases are shared with TRBD2. Germline V gene data show CDR1 as SGHTA and CDR2 as FQGNSA. The CDR3 is 16 amino acids. With 5 bases clipped from V and 5 bases from J, the junction kept 12 bases outside the gene matches. CDR3 loop: CASSPNPGGAGDTQYF. In nucleotides, the CDR3 is TGTGCCAGCAGCCCAAACCCCGGGGGGGCGGGAGATACGCAGTATTTT.

This chain connects TRBV10-3 to TRBJ1-2, with D maybe TRBD1 (6 bases). Trimming removed 3 bases from V and 2 bases from J, with 10 bases in between. This CDR3 has 14 amino acids. The V gene's germline CDR1 is ENHRY and CDR2 SYGVKD. The CDR3 DNA reads TGTGCCATCAGTGAAGTCAGGGGAAACTATGGCTACACCTTC. Its translation is CAISEVRGNYGYTF.

This chain joins TRBV4-1 and TRBJ2-2, with unresolved D. The CDR3 is 11 amino acids. With 8 bases removed from V and 8 bases from J, the gap between germline ends came to 9 bases. Germline CDR1 is MGHRA and CDR2 is YSYEKL. The DNA of the CDR3 is TGCGCCAGCCAAGGTGCGGGGGAGCTGTTTTTT. This translates into CASQGAGELFF.

The chain joins TRBV2 to TRBJ2-1, with unresolved D. This CDR3 comprises 11 residues. V lost 8 bases to trimming and J lost 9 bases, with 11 bases between them. Germline CDR1 SNHLY, CDR2 FYNNEI. This CDR3 reads CASCRRREQFF. CDR3 DNA sequence: TGTGCCAGCTGCAGACGCCGTGAGCAGTTCTTC. Using reference TRBV2 and TRBJ2-1 for the parts outside the CDR3, the full variable domain is EPEVTQTPSHQVTQMGQEVILRCVPISNHLYFYWYRQILGQKVEFLVSFYNNEISEKSEIFDDQFSVERPDGSNFTLKIRSTKLEDSAMYFCASCRRREQFFGPGTRLTVL.

This chain links TRBV28 with TRBJ1-5; unclear D gene. The CDR3 loop spans 13 amino acids. Trimming took off 5 bases at V and 0 bases at J, with 5 bases between the two ends. Germline V gives CDR1 MDHEN, CDR2 SYDVKM. The CDR3 DNA reads TGTGCCAGCAGTGATGCTAGCAATCAGCCCCAGCATTTT. Translating gives CASSDASNQPQHF. Complete variable domain (other parts from reference TRBV28 and TRBJ1-5): DVKVTQSSRYLVKRTGEKVFLECVQDMDHENMFWYRQDPGLGLRLIYFSYDVKMKEKGDIPEGYSVSREKKERFSLILESASTNQTSMYLCASSDASNQPQHFGDGTRLSIL.

This chain's CDR3 is CASSPAGESPGAFF. The CDR3 DNA reads TGTGCCAGCAGCCCAGCGGGGGAATCCCCCGGAGCTTTCTTT. The chain has TRBV7-2 and TRBJ1-1, with a weak D call TRBD1 (5 bases). Trimming took off 5 bases at V and 10 bases at J, with 20 bases between the two ends. CDR1 SGHTA and CDR2 FQGNSA come from the germline V gene. CDR3 length: 14 amino acids.

The rearrangement links TRBV30 to TRBJ1-4, with D possibly TRBD1 on 6 matching bases. V was trimmed by 8 bases and J by 11 bases, leaving 18 bases between them. The CDR3 extends over 12 amino acids. In germline, CDR1 is GTSNPN, CDR2 SVGIG (reference sequence). CDR3: CAQGEGEGKLFF. Written as DNA, the CDR3 is TGTGCCCAAGGGGAGGGGGAGGGGAAACTGTTTTTT. Based on the CDR3 plus reference TRBV30 and TRBJ1-4, the full variable domain is SQTIHQWPATLVQPVGSPLSLECTVEGTSNPNLYWYRQAAGRGLQLLFYSVGIGQISSEVPQNLSASRPQDRQFILSSKKLLLSDSGFYLCAQGEGEGKLFFGSGTQLSVL.

CDR3 sequence reads: CARSLRGRGRGLNQPQHF. The DNA of the CDR3 is TGTGCCAGAAGCTTAAGGGGCAGGGGCAGGGGGCTCAATCAGCCCCAGCATTTT. The chain links TRBV5-3 to TRBJ1-5, with 8 bases that match TRBD1. TRBV5-3 carries the ORF label, with uncertain function. The ends lost 2 bases at V and 3 bases at J; junction bases unmatched: 13. The CDR3 runs to 18 residues.

The gene calls are TRBV6-5 and TRBJ1-4; TRBD1 matches at 11 bases. This CDR3 has 15 amino acids. Trimming took 5 bases from V and 4 from J; bases not matched to a gene: 3. Germline V gene sequence: CDR1 MNHEY, CDR2 SVGAGI. CDR3 protein: CASSPGTGGNEKLFF. The CDR3 DNA follows: TGTGCCAGCAGTCCCGGGACAGGGGGTAATGAAAAACTGTTTTTT.

The genes are TRBV21-1 and TRBJ1-4; no check of the table's D call, TRBD1, against the DNA was made. TRBV21-1 is an annotated pseudogene. This CDR3 contains 18 residues. CDR3 in amino acids: CASSAHRGLASRNEKLFF. For the CDR3, the DNA is TGTGCCAGCAGCGCCCACAGGGGCCTGGCCTCCCGGAATGAAAAACTGTTTTTT.

The rearrangement uses TRBV6-4 and TRBJ2-1, with D unclear. The V and J ends lost 6 bases and 5 bases respectively, with 11 bases between them. Per germline, CDR1 MRHNA and CDR2 SNTAGT. The CDR3 has 13 residues. The CDR3 DNA is TGTGCCAGCAGCATGGACGGAAACAATGAGCAGTTCTTC. It yields the protein CASSMDGNNEQFF.

This clone was observed a single time. The chain couples TRBV30 to TRBJ1-6, with D possibly matching TRBD1 (6 bases). Between the trimmed V and J ends, which lost 3 bases and 8 bases, there was a span of 23 bases. This CDR3 comprises 17 residues. Germline V lookup: CDR1 GTSNPN, CDR2 SVGIG (reference sequence). This CDR3 is CAWSGSRAGALYSPLHF. In DNA, the CDR3 is TGTGCCTGGAGCGGATCGAGGGCAGGGGCCCTTTATTCACCCCTCCACTTT.

This chain links TRBV3-1 (or the pseudogene TRBV3-2) with TRBJ2-1; TRBD2 matches 9 bases. The CDR3 runs to 15 residues. Per the germline V gene, CDR1 is LGHDT and CDR2 is YNNKEL (reference sequence). The junction had 8 bases not matched to a gene; V was cut back by 3 bases and J by 8 bases. This CDR3 is CASSQRGGQIYEQFF. CDR3 coding DNA: TGTGCCAGCAGCCAGCGGGGGGGCCAGATCTATGAGCAGTTCTTC.

A single count supports this clone. The rearrangement links TRBV19 to TRBJ1-2, with D uncertain. The V and J ends lost 4 bases and 4 bases respectively, with 25 bases between them. The CDR3 is 18 amino acids. Germline CDR1 reads LNHDA; CDR2 reads SQIVND (reference sequence). The CDR3 DNA follows: TGTGCCAGTAGTAGAACGGGGATCACCTACACCCGGGGCTATGGCTACACCTTC. This translates into CASSRTGITYTRGYGYTF.

The V gene is TRBV6-5, the J gene TRBJ1-2; TRBD1 matches at 7 bases. The CDR3 totals 14 residues. Germline CDR1 reads MNHEY; CDR2 reads SVGAGI. V dropped 5 bases and J dropped 3; count of bases not matched to a gene: 6. CDR3 protein: CASSTQGQHYGYTF. DNA for the CDR3: TGTGCCAGCAGTACCCAGGGACAGCACTATGGCTACACCTTC.

The chain uses TRBV4-2 and TRBJ2-1; D is unresolved. CDR1 is LGHNA, CDR2 YNFKEQ, per germline. The CDR3 runs 18 residues. Trimming took off 4 bases at V and 0 bases at J, with 19 bases between the two ends. The CDR3 sequence is CASSPLTSSDSSYNEQFF. Written as DNA, the CDR3 is TGTGCCAGCAGCCCCCTTACCTCCAGTGATAGCTCCTACAATGAGCAGTTCTTC.

The rearrangement links TRBV5-1 to TRBJ2-5; D uncertain. This CDR3 is built from 14 residues. Trimming stripped 0 bases from V and 2 bases from J, with 8 bases between. Per the germline V gene, CDR1 is SGHRS and CDR2 is YFSETQ. The CDR3 is CASSLGVVQETQYF. Here the CDR3 DNA reads TGCGCCAGCAGCTTGGGTGTGGTTCAAGAGACCCAGTACTTC.

This chain links TRBV6-1 with TRBJ2-3; possible D gene TRBD2, 6 bases. The CDR3 totals 15 residues. V lost 0 bases and J lost 2, with 9 bases in between. The germline CDR1 and CDR2 sequences are MNHNS and SASEGT. This CDR3 is CASSEAAGFTDTQYF. The CDR3 DNA follows: TGTGCCAGCAGTGAAGCTGCGGGGTTCACAGATACGCAGTATTTT.

The CDR3 nucleotides read TGTGCCAGTAGTTCGCCTCCTGGCTCCTATAATTCACCCCTCCACTTT. Its translation: CASSSPPGSYNSPLHF. This chain connects TRBV19 to TRBJ1-6; D gene ambiguous. This CDR3 has 16 amino acids. Trimming shortened V by 5 bases and J by 0 bases, and 11 bases separated the two germline ends. The germline V gene encodes CDR1 LNHDA and CDR2 SQIVND (reference sequence).

This chain uses TRBV7-2 with TRBJ2-7; perhaps D is TRBD1 or TRBD2 (5 bases each). The CDR3 has 13 amino acids. The V end was cut by 4 bases, the J end by 4 bases, with 11 bases between. Germline V gives CDR1 SGHTA, CDR2 FQGNSA. The CDR3 sequence: CASSSGTGYEQYF. The CDR3 bases are TGTGCCAGCAGCTCAGGGACCGGTTACGAGCAGTACTTC.

V usage is TRBV12-3 or TRBV12-4 and J usage is TRBJ2-7, with D hard to call. Trimming pared 1 base from V and 12 bases from J, leaving 10 bases between. The CDR3 runs to 11 residues. The CDR3 loop is CASSLGGVGYF. In DNA, the CDR3 is TGTGCCAGCAGTTTAGGGGGTGTAGGGTACTTC.

V gene TRBV19 combines with J gene TRBJ2-7; possible D gene TRBD2, 6 bases. The germline CDR1 and CDR2 sequences are LNHDA and SQIVND (reference sequence). The V and J ends lost 5 bases and 3 bases respectively, with 14 bases between them. This CDR3 is 14 amino acids long. CDR3 loop: CASSRDPGGYEQYF. CDR3 bases: TGTGCCAGTAGTCGGGATCCCGGGGGCTACGAGCAGTACTTC.

This chain connects TRBV7-9 to TRBJ1-1; 7 bases are shared with TRBD1. Germline-derived CDR1 and CDR2 are SEHNR and FQNEAQ (reference sequence). J lost 6 bases, V lost 3 bases, and 4 bases had no gene match. The CDR3 extends over 13 amino acids. In DNA form, the CDR3 reads TGTGCCAGCAGCTTGGGACAGTCAGCTGAAGCTTTCTTT. It translates to CASSLGQSAEAFF.

This chain uses TRBV29-1 with TRBJ2-5; 9 nucleotides agree with TRBD2. CDR1 is SQVTM and CDR2 is ANQGSEA in the germline V gene. V was pared by 8 bases and J by 1 base, with 11 bases of the junction left unmatched. The CDR3 runs 15 residues. In nucleotides, the CDR3 is TGCAGCCCGAGGGGGCTAGCGGGGCTCCAAGAGACCCAGTACTTC. Encoded protein: CSPRGLAGLQETQYF.

This clone showed up just a few times. The V call is TRBV7-2, the J call TRBJ1-5; the match to TRBD1 covers 8 bases. Germline CDR1 is SGHTA and CDR2 is FQGNSA. The CDR3 contains 14 residues. Trimming cost V 5 bases and J 7 bases; bases outside gene matches: 7. CDR3 DNA sequence: TGTGCCAGCAGCAACAGACAGGGGAAACAGCCCCAGCATTTT. It encodes CASSNRQGKQPQHF.